This TCR beta chain was observed in a study of T cells after yellow fever vaccination. Trimming left V 11 bases short and J 0 bases short, with 13 bases between. The CDR3 has 14 amino acids. Germline V gene sequence: CDR1 ENHRY, CDR2 SYGVKD. In TCRdb, the 5' RACE reads were re-called with MiXCR into one record per CDR3 protein. Of around 350,000 distinct CDR3 sequences in the sample, under 14% were seen once. Sequences were derived from PBMCs, sampled on the day of the first yellow fever vaccination. The chain carries TRBV10-3 and TRBJ2-2, with D possibly TRBD1 on 6 matching bases. The receptor's source is a man in his late teens or twenties who received the YFV17D yellow fever vaccine. In DNA, the CDR3 is TGTGCCTCGGCCGGGGACACGAACACCGGGGAGCTGTTTTTT. This gives the protein CASAGDTNTGELFF.